One and the same sample provided the 20 T cell receptor beta chains below, sequenced in a study of shared clonotypes between healthy human individuals. Method: immunoSEQ multiplex PCR; TCRdb's copy keeps in-frame clones and lacks some. This table has over 850,000 clones, roughly 74% appearing once. Sequencing was done on a sample of memory CD4+ T cells from PBMCs. Specified subset: CD45RA-negative fraction. The receptors stem from a man aged 18-30 years in good health. Some clones in this sample may be carry-over from other donors' samples.

Only one count was recorded for this clone. V is TRBV6-5 and J is TRBJ2-3, with TRBD2 matching over 8 bases. CDR1 is MNHEY, CDR2 SVGAGI, per germline. V lost 2 bases to trimming and J lost 6 bases; unmatched junction nucleotides: 4. CDR3 length: 14 residues. DNA of the CDR3: TGTGCCAGCAGTTACACCGGGGGGGTTGATACGCAGTATTTT. Its protein product is CASSYTGGVDTQYF.

This clone appeared once. Here the CDR3 DNA reads TGTGCCAGCTCTACAACGACAGGGGTTAATGAGCAGTTCTTC. Protein: CASSTTTGVNEQFF. V and J are TRBV18 and TRBJ2-1; TRBD1 matches at 8 bases. Germline CDR1 KGHSH, CDR2 LQKENI. CDR3 length equals 14 residues. The ends lost 6 bases at V and 7 bases at J; junction bases unmatched: 8.

This rearrangement joins TRBV2 to TRBJ2-1, with 11 nucleotides matching TRBD1. Germline V gene data show CDR1 as SNHLY and CDR2 as FYNNEI. This CDR3 has 12 amino acids. With V trimmed by 6 bases and J by 15 bases, 7 bases remained unmatched. Written as DNA, the CDR3 is TGTGCCAGCAGCCGGATCGGGACAGGGGGGTTCTTC. It translates to CASSRIGTGGFF.

This clone was recorded a few times. The chain uses TRBV5-1 and TRBJ1-1; D gene uncertain. CDR3 size: 14 residues. Germline V gene lookup returns CDR1 SGHRS and CDR2 YFSETQ. Trimming shortened V by 3 bases and J by 4 bases, and 13 bases separated the two germline ends. The CDR3 loop is CASSSGPWSTEAFF. The CDR3 bases are TGCGCCAGCAGCTCGGGTCCATGGAGCACTGAAGCTTTCTTT.

Written as DNA, the CDR3 is TGTGCCAGCAGGATGGGCGGGGCACAGTACTTC. Translated: CASRMGGAQYF. The chain has TRBV7-6 and TRBJ2-5; possible D gene TRBD2, 6 bases. This CDR3 region has 11 residues. Between the trimmed V and J ends, which lost 6 bases and 11 bases, there was a span of 13 bases. Germline CDR1 and CDR2: SGHVS and FNYEAQ.

The rearrangement uses TRBV5-1 and TRBJ2-5; 7 nucleotides match TRBD2. V trimming: 4 bases; J trimming: 2 bases; junction bases outside the gene matches: 8. The CDR3 totals 15 residues. The germline CDR1 and CDR2 sequences are SGHRS and YFSETQ. The CDR3 protein is CASSLGLVGQETQYF. The CDR3 bases are TGCGCCAGCAGCCTCGGACTAGTCGGGCAAGAGACCCAGTACTTC.

The chain employs TRBV5-6 and TRBJ1-2, with 7 bases that match TRBD1. V was pared by 2 bases and J by 6 bases, with 7 bases of the junction left unmatched. Germline CDR1 and CDR2: SGHDT and YYEEEE. There are 14 residues in the CDR3. The CDR3 here is CASSFRGKRDGYTF. The CDR3, as DNA: TGTGCCAGCAGCTTCAGGGGGAAGAGGGATGGCTACACCTTC.

The chain employs TRBV5-4 and TRBJ2-3; 8 bases match TRBD2. This CDR3 is 13 amino acids long. Germline loops: CDR1 SGHNT, CDR2 YYREEE (reference sequence). The V segment lost 10 bases and the J segment 3 bases; nucleotides outside the gene matches: 7. CDR3 nucleotide sequence: TGTGCCGCTGAAACTAGCGGTACAGATACGCAGTATTTT. The encoded protein is CAAETSGTDTQYF.

The CDR3 nucleotides are TGTGCTACCAGCGTGTTGTCGAGCCAAGAGACCCAGTACTTC. Its protein is CATSVLSSQETQYF. V usage is TRBV2 and J usage is TRBJ2-5, with D unresolved. CDR3 length: 14 residues. The V gene's germline CDR1 is SNHLY and CDR2 FYNNEI. Looking up the rest from reference TRBV2 and TRBJ2-5 gives the full variable domain: EPEVTQTPSHQVTQMGQEVILRCVPISNHLYFYWYRQILGQKVEFLVSFYNNEISEKSEIFDDQFSVERPDGSNFTLKIRSTKLEDSAMYFCATSVLSSQETQYFGPGTRLLVL.

This clone was found a few times. The genes are TRBV21-1 and TRBJ2-1; TRBD1 reflects the table's D call only, with no check against the DNA. TRBV21-1 corresponds to a pseudogene. CDR3 length: 15 amino acids. CDR3 nucleotides: TGTGCCAGCAGCACCAAGGGGTTGGCTGGGAATGAGCAGTTCTTC. It encodes CASSTKGLAGNEQFF.

This CDR3 is CAISGPANTEAFF. CDR3 coding DNA: TGTGCCATCAGTGGCCCCGCGAACACTGAAGCTTTCTTT. The chain couples TRBV10-3 to TRBJ1-1; no reliable D call. The CDR3 consists of 13 residues. Trimming removed 4 bases from V and 1 base from J, with 7 bases in between. CDR1 and CDR2 from the germline V gene are ENHRY and SYGVKD.

The chain links TRBV7-3 to TRBJ2-1; D is unclear. Germline V gene lookup returns CDR1 SGHTA and CDR2 FQGTGA. This CDR3 is built from 13 residues. V lost 5 bases and J lost 5, with 10 bases in between. CDR3 loop: CASSPGRHNEQFF. The CDR3 coding sequence is TGTGCCAGCAGCCCTGGGCGTCACAATGAGCAGTTCTTC.

This clone was detected only once. V and J are TRBV11-2 and TRBJ1-2; D ambiguous. Germline V gene lookup returns CDR1 SGHAT and CDR2 FQNNGV. CDR3 length: 16 amino acids. Between the trimmed V and J ends, which lost 0 bases and 6 bases, there was a span of 17 bases. In DNA, the CDR3 is TGTGCCAGCAGCTTAGAAACATGGTTGAACGGGAATGGCTACACCTTC. This translates into CASSLETWLNGNGYTF. Based on the CDR3 plus reference TRBV11-2 and TRBJ1-2, the full variable domain is EAGVAQSPRYKIIEKRQSVAFWCNPISGHATLYWYQQILGQGPKLLIQFQNNGVVDDSQLPKDRFSAERLKGVDSTLKIQPAKLEDSAVYLCASSLETWLNGNGYTFGSGTRLTVV.

V and J are TRBV7-2 and TRBJ2-1, with a possible D match to TRBD2 (5 bases). Trimming removed 5 bases from V and 4 bases from J, with 15 bases in between. The length of the CDR3 is 15 residues. Germline CDR1 SGHTA, CDR2 FQGNSA. CDR3 nucleotide sequence: TGTGCCAGCAGCCCCCCGGGGTCAGTATACAATGAGCAGTTCTTC. It translates to CASSPPGSVYNEQFF.

J is TRBJ2-4 and V is TRBV19; 7 bases line up with TRBD2. The junction had 8 bases not matched to a gene; V was cut back by 6 bases and J by 0 bases. This CDR3 is 16 amino acids long. Germline CDR1 reads LNHDA; CDR2 reads SQIVND (reference sequence). CDR3 sequence reads: CASSKGLTSAKNIQYF. The CDR3 bases are TGTGCCAGTAGCAAGGGACTAACCTCAGCCAAAAACATTCAGTACTTC. The full variable domain, its missing parts supplied by reference TRBV19 and TRBJ2-4, is DGGITQSPKYLFRKEGQNVTLSCEQNLNHDAMYWYRQDPGQGLRLIYYSQIVNDFQKGDIAEGYSVSREKKESFPLTVTSAQKNPTAFYLCASSKGLTSAKNIQYFGAGTRLSVL.

The V and J genes are TRBV11-3 and TRBJ2-1; unclear D gene. The V and J ends lost 6 bases and 5 bases respectively, with 11 bases between them. The germline gives CDR1 SGHNT, CDR2 YENEEA. The CDR3 is made up of 13 amino acids. CDR3 coding DNA: TGTGCCAGCAGAGTACGAGCTAACAATGAGCAGTTCTTC. Protein: CASRVRANNEQFF. The whole variable domain, filled in from reference TRBV11-3 and TRBJ2-1, reads EAGVVQSPRYKIIEKKQPVAFWCNPISGHNTLYWYLQNLGQGPELLIRYENEEAVDDSQLPKDRFSAERLKGVDSTLKIQPAELGDSAVYLCASRVRANNEQFFGPGTRLTVL.

The V call is TRBV28, the J call TRBJ1-2; D not certain. This CDR3 region has 12 residues. V was cut by 6 bases and J by 8 bases, with 13 bases left in between. Germline V CDR1 and CDR2: MDHEN, SYDVKM. DNA for the CDR3: TGTGCCAGCAGCAGACACCCGTTAGGCTACACCTTC. This codes for CASSRHPLGYTF.

The chain couples TRBV10-3 to TRBJ1-2; 10 bases agree with TRBD1. Losses at the gene ends were 5 bases for V and 9 bases for J; bases not matched to a gene: 9. Germline-derived CDR1 and CDR2 are ENHRY and SYGVKD. The CDR3 loop spans 14 amino acids. The CDR3 loop is CAISHGTGADSYTF. CDR3 coding DNA: TGTGCCATCAGTCACGGGACAGGGGCCGACAGCTACACCTTC.

The rearrangement joins TRBV2 to TRBJ2-1, with D maybe TRBD1 (6 bases). The CDR3 spans 14 residues. Germline V gives CDR1 SNHLY, CDR2 FYNNEI. Trimming pared 6 bases from V and 9 bases from J, leaving 18 bases between. The CDR3 spells CASSPGAIWGEQFF. CDR3 DNA sequence: TGTGCCAGCAGCCCAGGGGCTATATGGGGTGAGCAGTTCTTC.

The genes are TRBV27 and TRBJ2-1, with 7 bases fitting TRBD2. Trimming at V came to 6 bases and at J to 7 bases, leaving 12 bases not matched to a gene. This CDR3 contains 15 residues. Germline CDR1 reads MNHEY; CDR2 reads SMNVEV (reference sequence). CDR3 protein: CASRSAGPRVNEQFF. DNA for the CDR3: TGTGCCAGCAGGTCAGCGGGGCCAAGGGTGAATGAGCAGTTCTTC.